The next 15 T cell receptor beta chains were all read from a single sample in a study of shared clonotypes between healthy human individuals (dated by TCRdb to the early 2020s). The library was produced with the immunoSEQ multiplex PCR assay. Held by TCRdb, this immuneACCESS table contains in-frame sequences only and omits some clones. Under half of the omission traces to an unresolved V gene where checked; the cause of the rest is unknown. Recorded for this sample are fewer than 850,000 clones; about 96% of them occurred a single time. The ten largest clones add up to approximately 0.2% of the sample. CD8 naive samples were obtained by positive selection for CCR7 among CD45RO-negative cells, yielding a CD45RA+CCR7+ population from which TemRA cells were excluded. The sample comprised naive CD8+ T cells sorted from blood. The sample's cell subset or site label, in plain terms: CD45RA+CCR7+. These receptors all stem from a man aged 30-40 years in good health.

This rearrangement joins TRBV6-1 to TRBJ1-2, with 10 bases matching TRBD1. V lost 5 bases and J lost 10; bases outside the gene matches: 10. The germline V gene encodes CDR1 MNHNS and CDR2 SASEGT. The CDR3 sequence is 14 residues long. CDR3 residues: CASSWTGQGIAYTF. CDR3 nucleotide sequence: TGTGCCAGCAGTTGGACGGGACAGGGGATTGCCTACACCTTC.

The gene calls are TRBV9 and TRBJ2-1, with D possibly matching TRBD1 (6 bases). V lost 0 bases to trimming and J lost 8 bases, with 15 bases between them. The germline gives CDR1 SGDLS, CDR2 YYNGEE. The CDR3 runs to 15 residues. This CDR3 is CASSVEGTGYDEQFF. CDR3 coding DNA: TGTGCCAGCAGCGTAGAAGGTACAGGGTATGATGAGCAGTTCTTC.

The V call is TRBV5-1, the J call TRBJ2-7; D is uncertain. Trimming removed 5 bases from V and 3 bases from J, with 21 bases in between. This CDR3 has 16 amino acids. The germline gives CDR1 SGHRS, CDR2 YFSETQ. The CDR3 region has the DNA TGCGCCAGCAGGCCAGGACCAGCGCCCAATATCTACGAGCAGTACTTC. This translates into CASRPGPAPNIYEQYF. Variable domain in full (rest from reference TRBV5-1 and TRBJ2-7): KAGVTQTPRYLIKTRGQQVTLSCSPISGHRSVSWYQQTPGQGLQFLFEYFSETQRNKGNFPGRFSGRQFSNSRSEMNVSTLELGDSALYLCASRPGPAPNIYEQYFGPGTRLTVT.

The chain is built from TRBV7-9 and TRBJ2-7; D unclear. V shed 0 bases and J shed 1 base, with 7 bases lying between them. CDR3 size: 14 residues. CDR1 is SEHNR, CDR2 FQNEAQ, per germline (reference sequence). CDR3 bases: TGTGCCAGCAGCTTAGCGGCTGCTTCCTACGAGCAGTACTTC. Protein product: CASSLAAASYEQYF.

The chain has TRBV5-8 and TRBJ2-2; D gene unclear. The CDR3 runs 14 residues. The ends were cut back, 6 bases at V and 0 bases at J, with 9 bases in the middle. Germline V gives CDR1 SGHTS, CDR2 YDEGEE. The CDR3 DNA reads TGTGCCAGCAATTCGGGTCCGAACACCGGGGAGCTGTTTTTT. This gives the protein CASNSGPNTGELFF.

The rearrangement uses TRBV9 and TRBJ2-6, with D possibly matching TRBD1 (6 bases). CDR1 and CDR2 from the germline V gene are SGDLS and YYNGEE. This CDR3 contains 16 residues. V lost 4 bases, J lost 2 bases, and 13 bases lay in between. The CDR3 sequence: CASSKQGHAGANVLTF. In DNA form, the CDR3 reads TGTGCCAGCAGCAAGCAGGGACATGCTGGGGCCAACGTCCTGACTTTC.

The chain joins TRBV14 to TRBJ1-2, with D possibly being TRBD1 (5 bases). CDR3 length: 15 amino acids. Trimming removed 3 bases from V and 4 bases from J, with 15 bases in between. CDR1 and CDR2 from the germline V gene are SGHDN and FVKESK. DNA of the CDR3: TGTGCCAGCAGCCACCGAGACAGACTTCCCTATGGCTACACCTTC. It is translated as CASSHRDRLPYGYTF.

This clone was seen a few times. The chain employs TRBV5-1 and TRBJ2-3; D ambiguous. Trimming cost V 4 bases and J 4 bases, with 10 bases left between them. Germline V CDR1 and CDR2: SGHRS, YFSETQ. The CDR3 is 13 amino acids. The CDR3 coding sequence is TGCGCCAGCAGCCCCCCGTCCCCAGATACGCAGTATTTT. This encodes CASSPPSPDTQYF.

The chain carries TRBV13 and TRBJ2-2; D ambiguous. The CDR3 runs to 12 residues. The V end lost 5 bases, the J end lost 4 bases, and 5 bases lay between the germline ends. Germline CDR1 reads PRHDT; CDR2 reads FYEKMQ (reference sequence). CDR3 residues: CASSAPTGELFF. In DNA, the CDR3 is TGTGCCAGCAGCGCCCCCACCGGGGAGCTGTTTTTT.

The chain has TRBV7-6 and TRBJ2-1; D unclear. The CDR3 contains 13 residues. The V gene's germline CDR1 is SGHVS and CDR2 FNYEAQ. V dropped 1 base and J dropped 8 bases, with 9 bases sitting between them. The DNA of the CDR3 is TGTGCCAGCAGCTTAGGTGTAGTCGATGAGCAGTTCTTC. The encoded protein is CASSLGVVDEQFF. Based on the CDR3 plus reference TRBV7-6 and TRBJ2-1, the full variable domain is GAGVSQSPRYKVTKRGQDVALRCDPISGHVSLYWYRQALGQGPEFLTYFNYEAQQDKSGLPNDRFSAERPEGSISTLTIQRTEQRDSAMYRCASSLGVVDEQFFGPGTRLTVL.

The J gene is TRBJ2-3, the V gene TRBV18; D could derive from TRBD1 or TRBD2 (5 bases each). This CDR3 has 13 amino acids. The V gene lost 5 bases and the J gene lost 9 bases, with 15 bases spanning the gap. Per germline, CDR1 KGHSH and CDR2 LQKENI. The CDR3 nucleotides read TGTGCCAGCTCAGCTCCCTGGGACCCCACGCAGTATTTT. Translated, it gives CASSAPWDPTQYF. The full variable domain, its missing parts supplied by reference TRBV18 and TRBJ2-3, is NAGVMQNPRHLVRRRGQEARLRCSPMKGHSHVYWYRQLPEEGLKFMVYLQKENIIDESGMPKERFSAEFPKEGPSILRIQQVVRGDSAAYFCASSAPWDPTQYFGPGTRLTVL.

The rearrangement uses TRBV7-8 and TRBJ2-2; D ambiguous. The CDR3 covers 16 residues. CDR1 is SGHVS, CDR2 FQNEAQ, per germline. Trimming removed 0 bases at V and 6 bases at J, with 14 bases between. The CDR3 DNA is TGTGCCAGCAGCTTAGCTCCCGGGTATAAGGCCGGGGAGCTGTTTTTT. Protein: CASSLAPGYKAGELFF.

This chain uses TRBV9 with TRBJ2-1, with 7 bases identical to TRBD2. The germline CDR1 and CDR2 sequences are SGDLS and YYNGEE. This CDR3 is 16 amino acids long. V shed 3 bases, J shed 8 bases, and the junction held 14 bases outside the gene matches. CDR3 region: CASSATHAGTNDEQFF. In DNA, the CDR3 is TGTGCCAGCAGCGCTACCCACGCCGGGACTAACGATGAGCAGTTCTTC.

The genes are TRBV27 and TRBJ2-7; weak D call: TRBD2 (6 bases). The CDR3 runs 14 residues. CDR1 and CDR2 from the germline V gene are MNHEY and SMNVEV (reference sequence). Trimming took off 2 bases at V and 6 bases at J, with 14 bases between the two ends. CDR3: CASSLALQGGEQYF. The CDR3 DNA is TGTGCCAGCAGTTTAGCCCTCCAGGGAGGCGAGCAGTACTTC.

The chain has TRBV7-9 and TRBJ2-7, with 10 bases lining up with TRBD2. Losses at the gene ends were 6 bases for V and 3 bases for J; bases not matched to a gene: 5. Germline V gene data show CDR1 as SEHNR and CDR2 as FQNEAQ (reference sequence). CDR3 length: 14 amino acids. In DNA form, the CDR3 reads TGTGCCAGCAGGCTGCTAGCGGGGGACTACGAGCAGTACTTC. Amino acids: CASRLLAGDYEQYF. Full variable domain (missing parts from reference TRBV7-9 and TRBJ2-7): DTGVSQNPRHKITKRGQNVTFRCDPISEHNRLYWYRQTLGQGPEFLTYFQNEAQLEKSRLLSDRFSAERPKGSFSTLEIQRTEQGDSAMYLCASRLLAGDYEQYFGPGTRLTVT.